Presented here are 30 T cell receptor beta chains from one specimen sequenced in a study of OX40 agonist ivuxolimab in advanced cancers. The table came from immunoSEQ multiplex PCR; TCRdb's copy has only in-frame clones and leaves some out. The table records about 46,000 clones, approximately 80% of them present only once. The sample here was CD4+ or CD8+ T cells sorted from blood, taken in a trial of the OX40 agonist ivuxolimab. These receptors were collected from an adult with an advanced solid tumor such as melanoma, head and neck, liver or kidney cancer.

The V call is TRBV7-2, the J call TRBJ2-7; no clear D gene. Germline-derived CDR1 and CDR2 are SGHTA and FQGNSA. Trimming removed 3 bases from V and 2 bases from J, with 5 bases in between. CDR3 length: 12 residues. The CDR3 reads CASSFLTYEQYF. CDR3 DNA: TGTGCCAGCAGCTTTCTCACCTACGAGCAGTACTTC.

The V call is TRBV6-1, the J call TRBJ2-1; D is unresolved. The CDR3 consists of 17 residues. The germline V gene has CDR1 MNHNS and CDR2 SASEGT. Trimming removed 1 base from V and 1 base from J, with 14 bases in between. CDR3 loop: CASSEGVRLGSYNEQFF. The CDR3 region has the DNA TGTGCCAGCAGTGAAGGAGTTCGCCTAGGATCCTACAATGAGCAGTTCTTC.

This sequence joins TRBV4-1 and TRBJ1-6; a possible D gene is TRBD1 (6 bases). Germline CDR1 reads MGHRA; CDR2 reads YSYEKL. This CDR3 spans 20 amino acids. V was shortened by 0 bases and J by 0 bases, with 18 bases between the two germline ends. Here the CDR3 DNA reads TGCGCCAGCAGCCAAGATGTCGGACAGTTTGGGAGCTCCTATAATTCACCCCTCCACTTT. Its translation: CASSQDVGQFGSSYNSPLHF.

The chain links TRBV6-6 to TRBJ2-1; the D is unclear. Per germline, CDR1 MNHNY and CDR2 SVGAGI (reference sequence). The CDR3 is 13 residues long. Trimming removed 6 bases at V and 4 bases at J, with 10 bases between. The CDR3, as DNA: TGTGCCAGCAGAAGAACAGCGTACAATGAGCAGTTCTTC. Amino acids: CASRRTAYNEQFF.

This chain uses TRBV29-1 with TRBJ2-7; 7 bases line up with TRBD1. There are 12 residues in the CDR3. V trimming: 5 bases; J trimming: 3 bases; junction bases outside the gene matches: 4. Germline loops: CDR1 SQVTM, CDR2 ANQGSEA. The DNA of the CDR3 is TGCAGCGTTACTACAGGGGTCTACGAGCAGTACTTC. It yields the protein CSVTTGVYEQYF.

The chain recombines TRBV11-2 with TRBJ1-1; 9 bases are shared with TRBD1. CDR1 is SGHAT and CDR2 is FQNNGV in the germline V gene. Trimming took 5 bases from V and 4 from J; bases not matched to a gene: 14. This CDR3 has 17 amino acids. The CDR3 DNA sequence: TGTGCCAGCAGCGATACAGGGGGCGCCGGGCGGAGCACTGAAGCTTTCTTT. Amino acid sequence: CASSDTGGAGRSTEAFF.

J is TRBJ2-1 and V is TRBV7-9; D unresolved. V lost 2 bases, J lost 3 bases, and 8 bases lay in between. The CDR3 length is 14 residues. Per the germline V gene, CDR1 is SEHNR and CDR2 is FQNEAQ (reference sequence). The CDR3 sequence is CASSLRSRYNEQFF. The CDR3, as DNA: TGTGCCAGCAGCTTAAGGTCACGCTACAATGAGCAGTTCTTC.

V is TRBV6-4 and J is TRBJ2-1, with no clear D. This CDR3 has 10 residues. Germline V gives CDR1 MRHNA, CDR2 SNTAGT. The V end was cut by 5 bases, the J end by 12 bases, with 8 bases between. The CDR3 DNA follows: TGTGCCAGCAGTTTGGGGTTGCAGTTCTTC. This translates into CASSLGLQFF.

V is TRBV18 and J is TRBJ1-1, with a possible D match to TRBD1 (5 bases). V was clipped by 2 bases and J by 4 bases, with 11 bases between them. CDR1 is KGHSH and CDR2 is LQKENI in the germline V gene. The CDR3 sequence is 14 residues long. CDR3 amino acids: CASSPSRDVTEAFF. The CDR3 coding sequence is TGTGCCAGCTCACCATCAAGGGACGTCACTGAAGCTTTCTTT.

The sample holds a few counts of this clone. V and J are TRBV7-8 and TRBJ2-7; 7 bases fit TRBD2. CDR3 length: 15 amino acids. Germline V gives CDR1 SGHVS, CDR2 FQNEAQ. The J segment lost 5 bases and the V segment lost 5 bases, leaving 12 bases of the junction unmatched. The CDR3 region has the DNA TGTGCCAGCAGCCCGATTAGGACTAGTAACAACGAGCAGTACTTC. This sequence encodes CASSPIRTSNNEQYF.

This clone has more than one count but fewer than ten. V gene TRBV6-1 combines with J gene TRBJ2-5, with no clear D. The germline V and J ends were trimmed by 5 bases and 4 bases, with 8 bases remaining between them. This CDR3 is built from 12 residues. The V gene's germline CDR1 is MNHNS and CDR2 SASEGT. DNA for the CDR3: TGTGCCAGCAGTTTTCGTACAGAGACCCAGTACTTC. Translating it yields CASSFRTETQYF.

The rearrangement joins TRBV19 to TRBJ2-3, with a possible D match to TRBD2 (6 bases). The CDR3 spans 15 residues. The germline V gene has CDR1 LNHDA and CDR2 SQIVND (reference sequence). The V end was cut by 6 bases, the J end by 0 bases, with 13 bases between. CDR3 sequence reads: CASSPTSMSTDTQYF. CDR3 sequence (DNA): TGTGCCAGTAGCCCCACTAGCATGAGCACAGATACGCAGTATTTT.

This chain uses TRBV4-1 with TRBJ2-7; 9 positions agree with TRBD1. Germline trimming cut 2 bases from V and 3 bases from J; bases unmatched to any gene: 2. The CDR3 is 14 residues long. The germline CDR1 and CDR2 sequences are MGHRA and YSYEKL. CDR3 sequence: CASSQRTGVYEQYF. CDR3 bases: TGCGCCAGCAGCCAACGGACAGGGGTCTACGAGCAGTACTTC.

This clone was seen a handful of times. The chain combines TRBV2 with TRBJ1-6; D not certain. This CDR3 has 14 residues. V lost 4 bases and J 6 bases, leaving 10 bases between the germline ends. Germline-derived CDR1 and CDR2 are SNHLY and FYNNEI. DNA of the CDR3: TGTGCCAGCAGTGGGGCCCTCCTTAATTCACCCCTCCACTTT. Translated: CASSGALLNSPLHF.

The J gene is TRBJ2-1, the V gene TRBV11-2; D is unresolved. The V gene lost 0 bases and the J gene lost 1 base, with 4 bases spanning the gap. Germline CDR1 and CDR2: SGHAT and FQNNGV. CDR3 length equals 14 residues. CDR3 coding DNA: TGTGCCAGCAGCTTAGATAGTTCCTACAATGAGCAGTTCTTC. Translation: CASSLDSSYNEQFF.

This chain links TRBV5-6 with TRBJ1-2; TRBD1 matches 9 bases. The CDR3 loop spans 15 amino acids. Trimming removed 3 bases from V and 10 bases from J; junction bases left unmatched: 13. CDR1 is SGHDT, CDR2 YYEEEE, per germline. The CDR3 DNA follows: TGTGCCAGCAGCTCGCTACCGGGACAGGGAAGATTCTACACCTTC. Translation gives CASSSLPGQGRFYTF. Complete variable domain (other parts from reference TRBV5-6 and TRBJ1-2): DAGVTQSPTHLIKTRGQQVTLRCSPKSGHDTVSWYQQALGQGPQFIFQYYEEEERQRGNFPDRFSGHQFPNYSSELNVNALLLGDSALYLCASSSLPGQGRFYTFGSGTRLTVV.

The V call is TRBV6-1, the J call TRBJ2-7, with 12 bases lining up with TRBD1. V was clipped by 6 bases and J by 2 bases; unmatched bases: 5. Germline loops: CDR1 MNHNS, CDR2 SASEGT. The CDR3 is 15 amino acids. CDR3 residues: CASRPGTGGTYEQYF. CDR3 DNA: TGTGCCAGCAGACCCGGGACAGGGGGCACCTACGAGCAGTACTTC.

The rearrangement uses TRBV4-2 and TRBJ1-6; D is undetermined. Trimming removed 8 bases at V and 10 bases at J, with 12 bases between. The CDR3 runs 12 residues. CDR1 LGHNA and CDR2 YNFKEQ come from the germline V gene. CDR3 sequence (DNA): TGTGCCAGCTCGACCCCTGGGTCACCCCTCCACTTT. This codes for CASSTPGSPLHF.

In its sample, this clone was seen a few times. The chain has TRBV19 and TRBJ1-3; D remains ambiguous. From germline, CDR1 is LNHDA and CDR2 SQIVND (reference sequence). The V gene lost 3 bases and the J gene lost 4 bases, with 7 bases spanning the gap. This CDR3 comprises 13 residues. The DNA for the CDR3 is TGTGCCAGTAGTATGGGAATAGGAAACACCATATATTTT. It encodes CASSMGIGNTIYF.

The chain has TRBV19 and TRBJ1-1; TRBD1 might be the D (5 bases). The CDR3 spans 11 residues. Trimming took 11 bases from V and 7 from J, leaving 14 bases between them. CDR1 is LNHDA, CDR2 SQIVND, per germline (reference sequence). In nucleotides, the CDR3 is TGTGCCGCATCCCGAACAGGTGAAGCTTTCTTT. This codes for CAASRTGEAFF.

The count of this clone is one. V and J are TRBV29-1 and TRBJ2-2, with 8 nucleotides matching TRBD1. CDR1 SQVTM and CDR2 ANQGSEA come from the germline V gene. The CDR3 totals 13 residues. The J segment lost 4 bases and the V segment lost 8 bases, leaving 6 bases of the junction unmatched. DNA of the CDR3: TGCAGCCCTTCTACAGGGGGCACCGGGGAGCTGTTTTTT. Encoded protein: CSPSTGGTGELFF.

The V gene is TRBV7-9, the J gene TRBJ2-7; the D is unclear. V was trimmed by 1 base and J by 3 bases, leaving 10 bases between them. The CDR3 is 14 amino acids. Germline loops: CDR1 SEHNR, CDR2 FQNEAQ (reference sequence). The CDR3 coding sequence is TGTGCCAGCAGCTTAGAGATCCCTAACTACGAGCAGTACTTC. It encodes CASSLEIPNYEQYF.

This clone was seen only a few times. The chain carries TRBV11-3 and TRBJ2-3; possible D gene TRBD2, 7 bases. Germline lookup yields CDR1 SGHNT and CDR2 YENEEA. With 5 bases removed from V and 4 bases from J, the gap between germline ends came to 19 bases. This CDR3 has 16 amino acids. DNA of the CDR3: TGTGCCAGCAGCGATATAGGGGGGGATAGCCCAGATACGCAGTATTTT. Residues: CASSDIGGDSPDTQYF.

The V call is TRBV5-5, the J call TRBJ1-4, with D perhaps TRBD1 (5 bases). The CDR3 has 15 residues. Looked up from germline, CDR1 is SGHKS and CDR2 is YYEKEE (reference sequence). The V gene lost 4 bases and the J gene lost 2 bases, with 12 bases spanning the gap. CDR3 protein: CASSPLEGTNEKLFF. The CDR3 DNA reads TGTGCCAGCAGCCCCCTTGAGGGGACTAATGAAAAACTGTTTTTT.

The chain has TRBV7-9 and TRBJ1-1; 7 positions agree with TRBD1. The J segment lost 2 bases and the V segment lost 4 bases, leaving 4 bases of the junction unmatched. CDR3 length: 14 residues. Germline lookup yields CDR1 SEHNR and CDR2 FQNEAQ (reference sequence). CDR3 protein: CASSWGQSNTEAFF. The CDR3 nucleotides read TGTGCCAGCAGCTGGGGACAGTCTAACACTGAAGCTTTCTTT.

The chain couples TRBV27 to TRBJ1-2, with D possibly being TRBD1 (5 bases). The CDR3 consists of 14 residues. Germline CDR1 reads MNHEY; CDR2 reads SMNVEV (reference sequence). Deletions cut 5 bases from V and 2 bases from J, with 12 bases between. The CDR3, as DNA: TGTGCCAGCAGTACGGGGCCGTACAACTATGGCTACACCTTC. Translating it yields CASSTGPYNYGYTF.

The CDR3 region is CASSVQAMNTEAFF. The CDR3 DNA sequence: TGTGCCAGCAGCGTTCAAGCTATGAACACTGAAGCTTTCTTT. The rearrangement uses TRBV9 and TRBJ1-1, with D hard to call. CDR3 length: 14 amino acids. The V and J ends lost 2 bases and 0 bases respectively, with 8 bases between them. Germline CDR1 reads SGDLS; CDR2 reads YYNGEE.

The rearrangement joins TRBV6-6 to TRBJ1-5; TRBD1 is a possible D gene (5 bases). The germline CDR1 and CDR2 sequences are MNHNY and SVGAGI (reference sequence). Trimming left V 5 bases short and J 3 bases short, with 17 bases between. CDR3 length equals 16 residues. CDR3: CASSPKTVTFNQPQHF. The DNA for the CDR3 is TGTGCCAGCAGTCCTAAGACAGTAACATTCAATCAGCCCCAGCATTTT.

Remarks on this clone: Different DNA sequences within this sample yield the same CDR3. The chain is built from TRBV5-8 and TRBJ1-2; possibly TRBD1 for D (5 bases). This CDR3 comprises 14 residues. The germline V and J ends were trimmed by 1 base and 3 bases, with 10 bases remaining between them. The germline CDR1 and CDR2 sequences are SGHTS and YDEGEE. CDR3 protein: CASSLRGSDYGYTF. Here the CDR3 DNA reads TGTGCCAGCAGCTTGCGGGGGAGTGACTATGGCTACACCTTC.

The chain has TRBV7-8 and TRBJ1-5; TRBD1 aligns across 7 bases. The CDR3 runs 14 residues. Germline values: CDR1 SGHVS, CDR2 FQNEAQ. The V gene end was trimmed by 7 bases and the J gene end by 3 bases; junction bases not matched to a gene: 6. DNA of the CDR3: TGTGCCAGCACTGACAGGGAAACCAATCAGCCCCAGCATTTT. This encodes CASTDRETNQPQHF.